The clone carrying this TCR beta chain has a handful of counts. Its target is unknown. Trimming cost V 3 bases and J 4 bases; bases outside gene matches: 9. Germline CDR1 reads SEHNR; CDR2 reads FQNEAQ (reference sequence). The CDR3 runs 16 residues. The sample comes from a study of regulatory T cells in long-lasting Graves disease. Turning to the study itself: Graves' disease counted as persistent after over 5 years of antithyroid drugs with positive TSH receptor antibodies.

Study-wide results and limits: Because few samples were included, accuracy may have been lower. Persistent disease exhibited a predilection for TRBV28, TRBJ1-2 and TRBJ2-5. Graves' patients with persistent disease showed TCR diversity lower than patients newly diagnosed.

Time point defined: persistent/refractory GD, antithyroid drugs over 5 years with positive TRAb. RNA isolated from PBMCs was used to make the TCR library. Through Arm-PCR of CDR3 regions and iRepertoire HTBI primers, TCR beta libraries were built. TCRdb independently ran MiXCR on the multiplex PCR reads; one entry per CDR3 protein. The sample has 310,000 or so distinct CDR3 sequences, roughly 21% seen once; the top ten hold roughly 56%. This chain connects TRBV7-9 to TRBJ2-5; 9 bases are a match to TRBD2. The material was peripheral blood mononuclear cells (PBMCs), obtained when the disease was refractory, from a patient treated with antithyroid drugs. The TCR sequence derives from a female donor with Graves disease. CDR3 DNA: TGTGCCAGCAGCTTGACAGGGATGGGACTAGCAGAGACCCAGTACTTC. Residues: CASSLTGMGLAETQYF.